This T cell receptor beta chain was documented in a study of neurological immune-mediated disorders. This clonotype was recorded at least ten times. Its antigen is currently unknown. The cDNA came from 5'RACE with 10-nucleotide random UMIs. TCRdb analysed the 5' RACE reads with MiXCR anew, one entry per CDR3 protein. Of more than 50,000 distinct CDR3 sequences in the sample, approximately 4.1% are singletons; the top ten hold 1% to 1.5%. Study-level results: TCR clonal expansion peaked in HTLV-1-associated myelopathy patients and was lowest in multiple sclerosis patients. The study phylogenetically grouped the repertoires of 18 of 34 multiple sclerosis patients into one related-CDR3 cluster, a possible signature.

Germline values: CDR1 MNHEY, CDR2 SMNVEV (reference sequence). The J segment lost 6 bases and the V segment lost 6 bases, leaving 7 bases of the junction unmatched. The CDR3 loop spans 14 amino acids. This TCR was sampled from a man younger than 40 with multiple sclerosis. Sequencing was carried out using PBMCs. The rearrangement links TRBV27 to TRBJ2-7; TRBD1 aligns across 11 bases. CDR3 sequence: CASSMGQGEGEQYF. In nucleotides, the CDR3 is TGTGCCAGCAGCATGGGACAGGGGGAAGGCGAGCAGTACTTC.